This is a list of T cell receptor beta chains from one sample in a study of T cells in Graves' hyperthyroidism and ophthalmopathy. TCRdb redid the calling of the multiplex PCR reads with MiXCR, one entry per CDR3 protein. The table shows some 700,000 distinct CDR3 sequences, with roughly a sixth occurring only once. Material for sequencing was blood. These receptors all stem from a man over 45 with Graves' hyperthyroidism. Each CDR3 is given with its conserved first and last residue. D genes are given only for firm matches. Not all rows give a size; the values are once, few, many and, for expanded clones, a class.

d_call j_call v_call clone_size cdr3_aa cdr3_nt
. TRBJ2-5 TRBV28 many CASSLLSGELKETQYF TGTGCCAGCAGTTTATTATCGGGGGAGTTAAAAGAGACCCAGTACTTC
TRBD2 TRBJ2-7 TRBV7-6 many CASSVSGNPNEQYF TGTGCCAGCAGCGTTAGCGGGAATCCCAACGAGCAGTACTTC
. TRBJ1-1 TRBV18 . CASSPAGPRNTEAFF TGTGCCAGCTCACCGGCAGGGCCGCGGAACACTGAAGCTTTCTTT
. TRBJ2-1 TRBV24-1 many CATSGFPSYNEQFF TGTGCCACCAGTGGCTTCCCTTCCTACAATGAGCAGTTCTTC
TRBD1 TRBJ1-1 TRBV6-1 many CASSYEDRATEAFF TGTGCCAGCAGTTACGAGGACAGGGCGACTGAAGCTTTCTTT
. TRBJ1-6 TRBV10-3 many CASTGGVKNNSPLHF TGTGCCTCGACGGGGGGCGTCAAAAATAATTCACCCCTCCACTTT
TRBD2 TRBJ2-7 TRBV5-1 few CASSRSGSVGEQYF TGCGCCAGCAGCCGAAGCGGGAGTGTTGGTGAGCAGTACTTC
. TRBJ2-5 TRBV24-1 . CATGTTNQETQYF TGTGCCACCGGGACAACAAACCAAGAGACCCAGTACTTC
. TRBJ2-5 TRBV28 many CASSLLGAREQETQYF TGTGCCAGCAGTTTATTAGGGGCCAGGGAACAAGAGACCCAGTACTTC
TRBD2 TRBJ2-1 TRBV9 few CASSVELAARNEQFF TGTGCCAGCAGCGTAGAACTAGCGGCGCGCAATGAGCAGTTCTTC
. TRBJ2-7 TRBV20-1 many CSARSAQDLREQYF TGCAGTGCTAGATCGGCCCAGGACCTTCGGGAGCAGTACTTC
TRBD2 TRBJ2-7 TRBV27 many CASSSAGLAGVVEQYF TGTGCCAGCAGTTCCGCGGGACTAGCGGGAGTGGTTGAGCAGTACTTC
TRBD2 TRBJ2-7 TRBV7-2 . CASSFASGRFEQYF TGTGCCAGCAGCTTCGCAAGCGGGAGGTTTGAGCAGTACTTC
TRBD2 TRBJ2-1 TRBV7-8 few CASSLRRIAGGYNEQFF TGTGCCAGCAGCTTACGTCGGATAGCGGGAGGGTACAATGAGCAGTTCTTC
. TRBJ1-2 TRBV29-1 . CSVPPGDNYGYTF TGCAGCGTCCCGCCGGGGGACAACTATGGCTACACCTTC
. TRBJ2-4 TRBV29-1 few CSADHRRPKNIQYF TGCAGCGCTGACCACAGGCGACCCAAAAACATTCAGTACTTC
. TRBJ2-3 TRBV4-2 few CASRELGFTDTQYF TGTGCCAGCAGGGAACTGGGATTCACAGATACGCAGTATTTT
TRBD2 TRBJ2-1 TRBV5-1 few CASSLLASGSSFNEQFF TGCGCCAGCAGCTTGTTAGCTAGCGGGAGTTCTTTCAATGAGCAGTTCTTC
. TRBJ2-1 TRBV5-1 . CASSHQGNEQFF TGCGCCAGCAGCCATCAGGGAAATGAGCAGTTCTTC
. TRBJ2-1 TRBV12-3/TRBV12-4 many CASSSGRTMGEQFF TGTGCCAGCAGTTCGGGACGTACAATGGGTGAGCAGTTCTTC
. TRBJ2-1 TRBV12-3/TRBV12-4 many CASSRGPSYNEQFF TGTGCCAGCAGCCGGGGACCCTCTTACAATGAGCAGTTCTTC
TRBD2 TRBJ2-1 TRBV3-1 few CATSVSGRGNEQFF TGTGCCACCTCGGTTAGCGGGAGGGGTAATGAGCAGTTCTTC
. TRBJ1-4 TRBV3-1 many CASSYGGEKLFF TGTGCCAGCAGCTATGGAGGCGAAAAACTGTTTTTT
. TRBJ2-7 TRBV25-1 . CASSEHGATGFTYEQYF TGTGCCAGCAGTGAACACGGGGCCACTGGGTTTACCTACGAGCAGTACTTC
. TRBJ1-6 TRBV27 many CASSYGQGSPLHF TGTGCCAGCAGCTACGGACAAGGTTCACCCCTCCACTTT
. TRBJ1-4 TRBV9 few CASSVAQGAEKLFF TGTGCCAGCAGCGTAGCTCAGGGTGCCGAAAAACTGTTTTTT
. TRBJ2-3 TRBV6-1 many CASTQGGNWADTQYF TGTGCCAGCACCCAAGGGGGGAATTGGGCAGATACGCAGTATTTT
. TRBJ1-1 TRBV18 . CASSPPGRSEAFF TGTGCCAGCTCACCACCAGGTCGGAGTGAAGCTTTCTTT
. TRBJ1-5 TRBV28 . CASWAGNQPQHF TGTGCCAGCTGGGCCGGAAATCAGCCCCAGCATTTT
TRBD1 TRBJ1-2 TRBV4-1 few CASSQEGAGGLGNYGYTF TGCGCCAGCAGCCAAGAAGGCGCAGGGGGCCTGGGGAACTATGGCTACACCTTC
TRBD1 TRBJ1-1 TRBV28 . CASSTGQGHTEAFF TGTGCCAGCAGTACGGGACAGGGTCACACTGAAGCTTTCTTT
. TRBJ2-3 TRBV7-9 . CASSLTEIDTQYF TGTGCCAGCAGCTTAACGGAGATAGATACGCAGTATTTT
. TRBJ1-6 TRBV28 many CASSPTTEYSPLHF TGTGCCAGCAGCCCCACGACCGAGTATTCACCCCTCCACTTT
. TRBJ2-3 TRBV7-9 many CASSLASFRFGDTQYF TGTGCCAGCAGCTTAGCCTCATTCCGGTTCGGAGATACGCAGTATTTT
. TRBJ1-1 TRBV18 many CASSSSRTEAFF TGTGCCAGCTCATCGAGTCGGACTGAAGCTTTCTTT
TRBD1 TRBJ2-1 TRBV24-1 many CATSDSTGTGGNNEQFF TGTGCCACCAGTGACTCTACCGGGACAGGGGGAAACAATGAGCAGTTCTTC
TRBD1 TRBJ2-6 TRBV7-8 . CASSSDRFLLGANVLTF TGTGCCAGCAGCTCGGACAGGTTTCTACTCGGGGCCAACGTCCTGACTTTC
TRBD2 TRBJ2-1 TRBV3-1 many CASSQSGSASNEQFF TGTGCCAGCAGCCAGAGCGGGAGTGCTAGCAATGAGCAGTTCTTC
TRBD2 TRBJ2-3 TRBV7-3 many CASGLAGGTDTQYF TGTGCCAGCGGTCTAGCGGGAGGTACAGATACGCAGTATTTT
TRBD1 TRBJ1-2 TRBV7-9 . CASSLGQLANYGYTF TGTGCCAGCAGCTTGGGACAGTTAGCTAACTATGGCTACACCTTC
TRBD1 TRBJ2-1 TRBV5-1 . CASYLQPGQGYNEQFF TGCGCCAGCTACCTCCAGCCGGGACAGGGCTACAATGAGCAGTTCTTC
. TRBJ2-2 TRBV12-3/TRBV12-4 . CASSLSRSGELFF TGTGCCAGCAGTTTATCGAGGTCCGGGGAGCTGTTTTTT
. TRBJ1-1 TRBV28 many CASSLGEWSEAFF TGTGCCAGCAGTTTAGGGGAATGGTCTGAAGCTTTCTTT
. TRBJ1-2 TRBV12-3/TRBV12-4 many CASRTGTYSSYTF TGTGCCAGCAGAACCGGGACTTATAGCAGCTACACCTTC
. TRBJ1-3 TRBV20-1 . CSARVGQNTIYF TGCAGTGCTAGAGTAGGTCAGAACACCATATATTTT
TRBD1 TRBJ2-1 TRBV12-3/TRBV12-4 many CASSLTPGGSYNEQFF TGTGCCAGCAGTCTAACTCCAGGGGGCTCCTACAATGAGCAGTTCTTC
. TRBJ1-2 TRBV7-9 . CASSLVGFGYGYTF TGTGCCAGCAGCTTAGTGGGGTTTGGCTATGGCTACACCTTC
. TRBJ1-5 TRBV30 many CAWSTGSGNQPQHF TGTGCCTGGAGTACAGGGTCGGGCAATCAGCCCCAGCATTTT
TRBD2 TRBJ2-4 TRBV28 . CASRKTGTSRNIQYF TGTGCCAGCAGAAAGACCGGGACTAGCAGGAACATTCAGTACTTC
TRBD2 TRBJ2-3 TRBV2 many CASTLAGAHTDTQYF TGTGCCAGCACTCTAGCGGGGGCACACACAGATACGCAGTATTTT
TRBD1 TRBJ1-1 TRBV5-1 many CASSWQGAQVGTEAFF TGCGCCAGCAGCTGGCAGGGGGCGCAGGTAGGCACTGAAGCTTTCTTT
. TRBJ1-1 TRBV28 . CASSPSARAEAFF TGTGCCAGCAGTCCCTCCGCCCGTGCTGAAGCTTTCTTT